This entry describes one T cell receptor (beta chain). Its antigen is unidentified. CDR1 is SQVTM and CDR2 is ANQGSEA in the germline V gene. The CDR3 is made up of 13 amino acids. V lost 4 bases to trimming and J lost 6 bases, with 10 bases between them. This record belongs to a study of identical twins. A universal primer site was added by template switching, and unique molecular identifiers were carried by the cDNA. TCRdb called the 5' RACE reads again in MiXCR, with one record for every CDR3 protein. The table lists 1.5 million to 2 million distinct CDR3 sequences, about 32% of them singletons, with more than 0.25% in the top ten. Study conclusions and caveats: Recombination models fit unrelated individuals' TCR alpha sharing but underestimated twins'.

The origin of this receptor is a newborn girl in good health. Input material: cord blood. This sequence joins TRBV29-1 and TRBJ1-6, with unresolved D. The CDR3 bases are TGCAGCGTTGCCCGTGGCTCTAATTCACCCCTCCACTTT. This codes for CSVARGSNSPLHF.